Listed below are T cell receptor beta chains from one sample, sequenced in a study of shared clonotypes between healthy human individuals. Generated by immunoSEQ multiplex PCR, the TCRdb table keeps only in-frame clones and is missing some. The sample holds some 2.1 million clones, 85% to 95% seen once. Sequencing used naive CD8+ T cells from PBMCs. Receptors were obtained from a man younger than 35 in good health. Some clones in this sample may be carry-over from other donors' samples. Both conserved end residues are part of each CDR3. Part of the rows lack a size; the others show once, few, many or a class for expanded clones.

clone_size v_call cdr3_length cdr3_aa
. TRBV30 13 CTWSVVGVHEQYF
. TRBV28 14 CASSLVTGRETQYF
. TRBV12-5 14 CASAPSGAHNEQFF
. TRBV10-3 16 CAISDSLAGVWSEQFF
. TRBV9 14 CASSSTGASYGYTF
. TRBV10-2 12 CASRAGSYEQYF
. TRBV27 13 CASSLGPIDTQYF
. TRBV5-4 13 CASSLGRGETQYF
. TRBV4-3 13 CASSVAGEYEQYF
. TRBV7-9 13 CASSLVKASEQFF
. TRBV7-6 15 CASSLRQGLVETQYF
. TRBV7-9 16 CASSFTGTGDGYGYTF
. TRBV7-9 15 CASSLVGSGDHEQYF
. TRBV7-2 16 CASSLFRGGAEETQYF
. TRBV19 16 CASRRAVSFSNQPQHF
once TRBV25-1 15 CASSDPKDGSYEQYF
. TRBV9 14 CASSPDRLAGELFF
. TRBV2 14 CASSPGRTNYEQYF
once TRBV27 13 CASSLFSPDTQYF
. TRBV28 14 CASSLSQGQVEQFF
. TRBV28 17 CASSYGAGGLRYTEAFF
once TRBV7-9 14 CASSLVVGDYEQYF
. TRBV5-6 14 CASSLFRGGDGYTF
. TRBV29-1 16 CSVLAPGPLSPDTQYF
. TRBV5-4 13 CASSLSIGETQYF
. TRBV5-6 16 CASSLGWRGGEETQYF
. TRBV5-6 14 CASSFGTPVDEQYF
. TRBV11-2 14 CASSSIVGREGYTF
. TRBV11-2 13 CASSFVGTGELFF
. TRBV7-9 14 CASSEDRGQTEAFF
. TRBV5-4 17 CASSLDSSGAITGELFF
. TRBV7-6 16 CASSLAGVGLGNEQFF
. TRBV27 15 CASSYGGFMNTEAFF
. TRBV6-1 17 CASSDLGRVAAGNTIYF
once TRBV21-1 15 CASSNVPGPEYEQYF
. TRBV14 12 CASSLRSYEQYF
few TRBV9 14 CASSVAGGTTEAFF
. TRBV28 16 CASRARATRWGNEQFF
once TRBV27 16 CATTTGTRYVRGEQFF
. TRBV6-1 15 CASSEGRYSNQPQHF
. TRBV28 14 CASSLVGSTDTQYF
. TRBV7-6 16 CASSLEGSGRTDTQYF
. TRBV19 12 CASSMSNYEQYF
. TRBV9 15 CASSDEPSSYNEQFF
. TRBV27 16 CASSLSPIQGFGLAFF
. TRBV4-2 13 CASSQGSDRGYTF
few TRBV7-9 14 CASSDVASSHEQYF
. TRBV28 12 CASSFNDYEQYF
. TRBV5-1 18 CASSTHDSGRTRVPEQYF
few TRBV9 15 CASSDNVNGYTEAFF